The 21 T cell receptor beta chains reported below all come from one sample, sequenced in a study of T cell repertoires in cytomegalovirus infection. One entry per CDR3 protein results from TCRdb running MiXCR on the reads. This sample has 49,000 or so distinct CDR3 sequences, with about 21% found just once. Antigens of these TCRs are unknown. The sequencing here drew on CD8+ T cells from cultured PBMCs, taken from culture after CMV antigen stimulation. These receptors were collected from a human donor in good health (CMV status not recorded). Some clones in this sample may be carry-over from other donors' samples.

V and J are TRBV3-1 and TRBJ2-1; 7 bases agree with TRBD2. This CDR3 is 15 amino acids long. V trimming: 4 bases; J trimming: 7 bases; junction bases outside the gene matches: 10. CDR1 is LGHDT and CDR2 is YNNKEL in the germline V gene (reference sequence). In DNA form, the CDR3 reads TGTGCCAGCAGCCTTGAGGGAGGGCCTCGTAATGAGCAGTTCTTC. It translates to CASSLEGGPRNEQFF.

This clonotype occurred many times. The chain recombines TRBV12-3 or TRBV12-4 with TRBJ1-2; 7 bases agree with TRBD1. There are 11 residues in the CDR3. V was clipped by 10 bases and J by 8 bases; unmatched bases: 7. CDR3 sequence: CATLGTAGYTF. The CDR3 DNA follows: TGTGCCACCCTCGGGACAGCCGGCTACACCTTC.

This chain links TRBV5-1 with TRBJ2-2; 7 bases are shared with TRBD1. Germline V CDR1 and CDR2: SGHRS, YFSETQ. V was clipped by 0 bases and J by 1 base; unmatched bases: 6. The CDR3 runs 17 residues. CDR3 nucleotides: TGCGCCAGCAGCTTGGAAGACAGGGCCTTGAACACCGGGGAGCTGTTTTTT. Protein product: CASSLEDRALNTGELFF.

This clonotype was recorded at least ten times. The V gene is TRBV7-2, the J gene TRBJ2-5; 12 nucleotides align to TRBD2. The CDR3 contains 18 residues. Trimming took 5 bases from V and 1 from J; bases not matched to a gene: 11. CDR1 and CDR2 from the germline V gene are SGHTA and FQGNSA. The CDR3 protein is CASSLRLAGEGVQETQYF. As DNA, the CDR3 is TGTGCCAGCAGCCTGCGACTAGCGGGAGAGGGAGTCCAAGAGACCCAGTACTTC. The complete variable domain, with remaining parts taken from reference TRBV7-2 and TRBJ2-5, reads GAGVSQSPSNKVTEKGKDVELRCDPISGHTALYWYRQSLGQGLEFLIYFQGNSAPDKSGLPSDRFSAERTGGSVSTLTIQRTQQEDSAVYLCASSLRLAGEGVQETQYFGPGTRLLVL.

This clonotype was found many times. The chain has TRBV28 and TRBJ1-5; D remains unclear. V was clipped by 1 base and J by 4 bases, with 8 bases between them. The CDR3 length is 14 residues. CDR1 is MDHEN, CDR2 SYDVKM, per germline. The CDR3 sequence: CASSLSGSNQPQHF. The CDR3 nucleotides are TGTGCCAGCAGTTTATCCGGGAGTAATCAGCCCCAGCATTTT.

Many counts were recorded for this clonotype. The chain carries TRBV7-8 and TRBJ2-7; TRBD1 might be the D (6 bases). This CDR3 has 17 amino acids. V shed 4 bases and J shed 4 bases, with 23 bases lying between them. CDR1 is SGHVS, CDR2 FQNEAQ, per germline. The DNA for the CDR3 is TGTGCCAGCAGCTCGCCAGCCGGGACAAGTCGGACTTACGAGCAGTACTTC. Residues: CASSSPAGTSRTYEQYF.

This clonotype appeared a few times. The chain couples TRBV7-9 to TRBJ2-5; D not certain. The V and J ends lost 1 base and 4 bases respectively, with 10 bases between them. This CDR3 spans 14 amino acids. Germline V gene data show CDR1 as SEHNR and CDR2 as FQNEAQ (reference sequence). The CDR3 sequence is CASSLGHSPETQYF. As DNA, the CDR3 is TGTGCCAGCAGCTTAGGACACAGCCCAGAGACCCAGTACTTC.

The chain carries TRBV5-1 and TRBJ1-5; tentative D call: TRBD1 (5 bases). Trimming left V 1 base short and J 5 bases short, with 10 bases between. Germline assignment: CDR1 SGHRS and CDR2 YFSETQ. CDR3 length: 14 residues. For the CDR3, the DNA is TGCGCCAGCAGCTTGCATGGGGACGATCAGCCCCAGCATTTT. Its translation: CASSLHGDDQPQHF.

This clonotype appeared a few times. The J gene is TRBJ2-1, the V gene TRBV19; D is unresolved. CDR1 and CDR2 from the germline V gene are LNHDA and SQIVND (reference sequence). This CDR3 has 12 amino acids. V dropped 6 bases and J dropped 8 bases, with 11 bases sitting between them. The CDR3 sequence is CASSPGYDEQFF. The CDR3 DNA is TGTGCCAGTAGCCCTGGGTATGATGAGCAGTTCTTC.

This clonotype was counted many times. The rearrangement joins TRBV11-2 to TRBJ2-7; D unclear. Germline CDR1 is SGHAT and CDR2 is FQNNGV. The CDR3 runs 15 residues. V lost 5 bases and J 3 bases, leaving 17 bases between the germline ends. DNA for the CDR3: TGTGCCAGCAGCCTGGGGTGGGCGGAAGACTACGAGCAGTACTTC. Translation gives CASSLGWAEDYEQYF. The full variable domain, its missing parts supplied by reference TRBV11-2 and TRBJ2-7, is EAGVAQSPRYKIIEKRQSVAFWCNPISGHATLYWYQQILGQGPKLLIQFQNNGVVDDSQLPKDRFSAERLKGVDSTLKIQPAKLEDSAVYLCASSLGWAEDYEQYFGPGTRLTVT.

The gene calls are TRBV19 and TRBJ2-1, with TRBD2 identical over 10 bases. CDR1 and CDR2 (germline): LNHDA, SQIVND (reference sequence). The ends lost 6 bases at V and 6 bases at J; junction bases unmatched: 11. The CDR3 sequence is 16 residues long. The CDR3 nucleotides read TGTGCCAGTAGCCCCGACCTCACTAGCGGGACCAATGAGCAGTTCTTC. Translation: CASSPDLTSGTNEQFF.

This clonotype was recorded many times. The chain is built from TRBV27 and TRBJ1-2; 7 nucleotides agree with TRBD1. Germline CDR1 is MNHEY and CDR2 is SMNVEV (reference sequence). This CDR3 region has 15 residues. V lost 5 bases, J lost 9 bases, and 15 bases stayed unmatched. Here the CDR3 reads CASSLRRGGGESYTF. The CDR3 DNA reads TGTGCCAGCAGTCTTAGGCGGGGAGGGGGCGAAAGCTACACCTTC.

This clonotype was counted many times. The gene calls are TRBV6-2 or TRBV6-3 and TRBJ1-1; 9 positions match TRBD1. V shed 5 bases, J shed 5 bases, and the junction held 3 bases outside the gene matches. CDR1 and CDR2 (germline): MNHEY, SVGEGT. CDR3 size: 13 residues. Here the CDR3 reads CASSRQGVTEAFF. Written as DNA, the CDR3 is TGTGCCAGCAGTCGACAGGGGGTAACTGAAGCTTTCTTT.

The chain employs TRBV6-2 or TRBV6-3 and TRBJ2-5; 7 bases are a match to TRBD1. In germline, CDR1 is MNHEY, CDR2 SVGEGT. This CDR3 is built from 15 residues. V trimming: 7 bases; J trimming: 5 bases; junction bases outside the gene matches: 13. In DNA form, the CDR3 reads TGTGCCAGCATTGATAGGGACAGCCCTCGGGAGACCCAGTACTTC. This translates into CASIDRDSPRETQYF.

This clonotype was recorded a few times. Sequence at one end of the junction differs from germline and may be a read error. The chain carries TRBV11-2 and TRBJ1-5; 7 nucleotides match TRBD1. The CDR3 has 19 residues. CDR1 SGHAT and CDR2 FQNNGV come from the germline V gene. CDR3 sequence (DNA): TGTGCCAGCAGCGTAGATCGAGGAGGGGGCGAGGAGTTCCATCAGCCCCAGCATTTT. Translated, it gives CASSVDRGGGEEFHQPQHF. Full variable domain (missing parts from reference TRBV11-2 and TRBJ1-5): EAGVAQSPRYKIIEKRQSVAFWCNPISGHATLYWYQQILGQGPKLLIQFQNNGVVDDSQLPKDRFSAERLKGVDSTLKIQPAKLEDSAVYLCASSVDRGGGEEFHQPQHFGDGTRLSIL.

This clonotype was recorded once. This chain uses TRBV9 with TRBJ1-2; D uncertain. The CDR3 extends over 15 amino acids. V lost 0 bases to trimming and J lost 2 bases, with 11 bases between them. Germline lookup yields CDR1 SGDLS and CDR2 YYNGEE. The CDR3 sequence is CASSVDSSLNYGYTF. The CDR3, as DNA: TGTGCCAGCAGCGTAGATTCTTCCCTAAACTATGGCTACACCTTC.

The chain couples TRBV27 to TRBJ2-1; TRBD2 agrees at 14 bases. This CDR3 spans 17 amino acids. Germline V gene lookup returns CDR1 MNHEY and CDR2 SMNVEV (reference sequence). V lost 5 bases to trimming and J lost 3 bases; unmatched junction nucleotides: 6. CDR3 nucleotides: TGTGCCAGCAGTCCAGGGACTAGCGGGGGCCTCTACAATGAGCAGTTCTTC. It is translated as CASSPGTSGGLYNEQFF.

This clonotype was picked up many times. The CDR3 loop is CASSPSGLSGANVLTF. CDR3 DNA sequence: TGTGCCAGCAGCCCCTCCGGGTTGTCTGGGGCCAACGTCCTGACTTTC. The chain links TRBV11-2 to TRBJ2-6; D uncertain. CDR3 length equals 16 residues. Germline assignment: CDR1 SGHAT and CDR2 FQNNGV. V lost 5 bases and J 1 base, leaving 12 bases between the germline ends.

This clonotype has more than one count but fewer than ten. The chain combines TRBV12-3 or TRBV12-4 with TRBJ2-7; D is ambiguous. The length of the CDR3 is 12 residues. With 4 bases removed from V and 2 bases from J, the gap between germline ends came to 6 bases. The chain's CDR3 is CASSSDPYEQYF. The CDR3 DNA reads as TGTGCCAGCAGTTCCGACCCCTACGAGCAGTACTTC.

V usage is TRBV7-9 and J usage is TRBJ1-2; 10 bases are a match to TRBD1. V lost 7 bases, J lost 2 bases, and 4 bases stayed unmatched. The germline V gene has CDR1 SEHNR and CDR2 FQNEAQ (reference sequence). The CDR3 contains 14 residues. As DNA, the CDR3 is TGTGCCAGCACCTCGACAGGGGGCAACTATGGCTACACCTTC. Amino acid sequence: CASTSTGGNYGYTF.

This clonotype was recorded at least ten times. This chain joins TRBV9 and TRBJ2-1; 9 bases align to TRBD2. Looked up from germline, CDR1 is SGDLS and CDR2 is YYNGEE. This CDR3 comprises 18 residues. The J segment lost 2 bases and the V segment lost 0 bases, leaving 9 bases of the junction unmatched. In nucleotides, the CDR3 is TGTGCCAGCAGCGTAGCTTCGTTAGCGGGGGCCACCTACAATGAGCAGTTCTTC. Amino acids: CASSVASLAGATYNEQFF.